This record looks at one TCR beta chain sequence and its context. Its cognate antigen is unknown. The sample's time point: blood from clinic visit 5 months post-surgery; TSC patient then seizure free. Only cases whose brain tissue showed the highest T cell transcript signatures were sequenced. Pre-surgery treatment included at least one anti-epileptic drug. TCRdb keeps only in-frame clones here, not all; method: immunoSEQ multiplex PCR. The sample includes hundreds of thousands of clones, 85% to 95% of them seen just once. Germline V gene data show CDR1 as MNHNY and CDR2 as SVGAGI (reference sequence). Trimming pared 0 bases from V and 5 bases from J, leaving 3 bases between. The CDR3 consists of 12 residues. The data were taken from a study of brain T cells in children with intractable seizures. Findings and caveats of the study: Viral specificity was inferred only from CDR3 similarity; HCMV serostatus was unknown.

The rearrangement links TRBV6-6 to TRBJ2-3; D is unresolved. This specimen consisted of peripheral blood, obtained 4 to 5 months after surgery. This receptor was taken from a boy in the first two years of life with tuberous sclerosis and intractable seizures. The CDR3 DNA reads TGTGCCAGCAGTTACTCGAAAGATACGCAGTATTTT. Translation: CASSYSKDTQYF.